Listed below are T cell receptor beta chains from one sample, sequenced in a study of T-cell reconstitution after alpha-beta-depleted transplantation in children. TCRdb redid the calling of the PCR reads with MiXCR, one entry per CDR3 protein. The sample shows around 700,000 distinct CDR3 sequences, around 13% of them seen only once. The sequences come from PBMCs, collected before TCRalphabeta/CD19-depleted stem cell transplant. The receptors originated from a girl aged 2-10 years with congenital amegakaryocytic thrombocytopenia, due to receive a stem cell transplant. CDR3s include the opening cysteine and the closing phenylalanine or tryptophan. The order of the fields is J gene, D gene, clone size, V gene, CDR3 protein, CDR3 DNA. A D gene is named only where the DNA matches it firmly. The size field is filled for only some rows; it gives once, few, many or a size class.

TRBJ2-5 NA few TRBV12-3/TRBV12-4 CASSPRWAPLGETQYF TGTGCCAGCAGTCCTCGTTGGGCCCCGCTAGGAGAGACCCAGTACTTC
TRBJ2-1 TRBD2 many TRBV27 CASRLAGFNEQFF TGTGCCAGCAGGCTAGCGGGATTCAATGAGCAGTTCTTC
TRBJ2-5 NA few TRBV5-6 CASSLSGLGETQYF TGTGCCAGCAGCCTATCAGGGTTGGGAGAGACCCAGTACTTC
TRBJ2-1 NA many TRBV28 CASSFLKFDNEQFF TGTGCCAGCAGTTTTCTGAAGTTCGACAATGAGCAGTTCTTC
TRBJ2-1 NA few TRBV29-1 CSAGTAEFSEQFF TGCAGCGCCGGGACGGCCGAATTCAGTGAGCAGTTCTTC
TRBJ1-1 TRBD1 many TRBV10-3 CAIRGQGSTEAFF TGTGCCATCAGAGGACAGGGTTCGACTGAAGCTTTCTTT
TRBJ2-2 TRBD2 many TRBV5-1 CASMGLATTGELFF TGCGCCAGCATGGGACTAGCGACCACCGGGGAGCTGTTTTTT
TRBJ2-1 TRBD2 many TRBV10-2 CATGGYNYNEQFF TGCGCCACCGGGGGGTACAACTACAATGAGCAGTTCTTC
TRBJ2-5 NA many TRBV5-1 CASISPTGETQYF TGCGCCAGCATTTCCCCGACGGGAGAGACCCAGTACTTC
TRBJ2-2 NA many TRBV27 CASSLITTGELFF TGTGCCAGCAGTTTGATAACCACCGGGGAGCTGTTTTTT
TRBJ1-1 NA many TRBV25-1 CASSFQATEKAFF TGTGCCAGCAGTTTCCAGGCGACTGAGAAAGCTTTCTTT
TRBJ1-6 NA NA TRBV20-1 CSARAFSPGTGPDSPLHF TGCAGTGCTAGAGCGTTCAGTCCCGGGACGGGCCCCGATTCACCCCTCCACTTT
TRBJ1-1 NA many TRBV29-1 CSVDKGRGTEAFF TGCAGCGTTGATAAGGGAAGGGGCACTGAAGCTTTCTTT
TRBJ2-7 NA NA TRBV12-3/TRBV12-4 CASRQGSFYEQYF TGTGCCAGCCGCCAGGGGAGTTTCTACGAGCAGTACTTC
TRBJ2-3 TRBD2 few TRBV5-1 CASGPLFDGLAGITTQYF TGCGCCAGCGGCCCTCTTTTCGACGGACTAGCGGGAATAACTACGCAGTATTTT
TRBJ2-1 NA NA TRBV5-1 CASSLSTLGPNEQFF TGCGCCAGCAGCTTATCTACATTGGGCCCCAATGAGCAGTTCTTC
TRBJ2-1 NA many TRBV15 CATSTNNEQFF TGTGCCACCAGCACTAACAATGAGCAGTTCTTC
TRBJ1-5 NA few TRBV12-3/TRBV12-4 CASSLADYSNQPQHF TGTGCCAGCAGTTTAGCAGATTATAGCAATCAGCCCCAGCATTTT
TRBJ2-3 NA NA TRBV28 CASSLLARDTQYF TGTGCCAGCAGTTTACTCGCCAGAGATACGCAGTATTTT
TRBJ2-2 TRBD2 many TRBV5-1 CASSGTSGSGELFF TGCGCCAGCAGCGGGACTAGCGGGAGCGGGGAGCTGTTTTTT
TRBJ1-4 NA few TRBV5-1 CASSPPGLGPPEKLFF TGCGCCAGCAGCCCCCCAGGATTGGGGCCCCCGGAAAAACTGTTTTTT
TRBJ1-2 TRBD1 many TRBV29-1 CSVEDDRGYGYTF TGCAGCGTTGAAGACGACAGGGGCTATGGCTACACCTTC